This T cell receptor (beta chain) was sequenced in a study of shared clonotypes between healthy human individuals. The repertoire was sequenced with immunoSEQ multiplex PCR; TCRdb's copy has only in-frame clones and lacks some. The table lists 950,000 to 1,300,000 clones, about 75% of them singletons, with approximately 1.5% in the top ten. The source material was memory CD4+ T cells sorted from blood. The subset was: CD45RA-negative fraction. The TCR originated in a man aged 18 to 30 in good health.

CDR3 region: CASSSLLGETQYF. In DNA form, the CDR3 reads TGTGCCAGCAGCTCCTTGCTGGGGGAGACCCAGTACTTC. The chain couples TRBV7-6 to TRBJ2-5, with no clear D. Germline V CDR1 and CDR2: SGHVS, FNYEAQ. Trimming removed 4 bases at V and 5 bases at J, with 11 bases between. This CDR3 has 13 residues.